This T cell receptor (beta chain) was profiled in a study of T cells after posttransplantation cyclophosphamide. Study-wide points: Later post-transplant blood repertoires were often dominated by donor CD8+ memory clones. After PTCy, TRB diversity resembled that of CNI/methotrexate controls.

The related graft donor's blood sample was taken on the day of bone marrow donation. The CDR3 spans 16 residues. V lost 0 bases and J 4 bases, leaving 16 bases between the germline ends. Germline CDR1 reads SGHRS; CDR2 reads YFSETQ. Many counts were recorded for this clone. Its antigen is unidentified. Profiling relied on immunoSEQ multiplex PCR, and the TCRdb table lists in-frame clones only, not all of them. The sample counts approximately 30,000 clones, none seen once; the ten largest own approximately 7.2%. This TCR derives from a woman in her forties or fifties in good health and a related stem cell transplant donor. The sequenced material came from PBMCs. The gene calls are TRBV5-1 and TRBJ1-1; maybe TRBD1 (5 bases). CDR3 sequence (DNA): TGCGCCAGCAGCTTGGAATTCGGAGGCGGGGGCACTGAAGCTTTCTTT. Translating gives CASSLEFGGGGTEAFF.